What follows are 18 T cell receptor beta chains derived from one specimen sequenced in a study of T cell changes during pregnancy in multiple sclerosis. Sequenced by immunoSEQ multiplex PCR; TCRdb stores in-frame clones only, minus some. The table shows almost 95,000 clones, with roughly 90% occurring only once. Sequenced here: peripheral blood, sampled in the first trimester of pregnancy. These receptors were collected from a female donor with multiple sclerosis, enrolled in a pregnancy study.

The rearrangement uses TRBV5-1 and TRBJ2-5; possibly TRBD1 for D (5 bases). V was pared by 2 bases and J by 5 bases, with 16 bases between. This CDR3 is built from 15 residues. From germline, CDR1 is SGHRS and CDR2 YFSETQ. The CDR3 loop is CASSFQGAHMETQYF. The CDR3 DNA follows: TGCGCCAGCAGCTTTCAAGGGGCGCACATGGAGACCCAGTACTTC.

This sequence joins TRBV6-5 and TRBJ2-1; 8 bases align to TRBD2. V was clipped by 5 bases and J by 2 bases; unmatched bases: 5. Germline V gene data show CDR1 as MNHEY and CDR2 as SVGAGI. CDR3 size: 15 residues. DNA for the CDR3: TGTGCCAGCAGTCCCAGCGGGAGTCCCTACAATGAGCAGTTCTTC. Amino acids: CASSPSGSPYNEQFF.

The chain combines TRBV13 with TRBJ2-5; TRBD1 aligns across 9 bases. V shed 4 bases and J 4 bases; nucleotides not matched to a gene: 10. Germline V CDR1 and CDR2: PRHDT, FYEKMQ (reference sequence). The CDR3 totals 16 residues. DNA of the CDR3: TGTGCCAGCAGCTCCGCCGGACAGGGGAGGGCAGAGACCCAGTACTTC. Its protein product is CASSSAGQGRAETQYF. The complete variable domain, with remaining parts taken from reference TRBV13 and TRBJ2-5, reads AAGVIQSPRHLIKEKRETATLKCYPIPRHDTVYWYQQGPGQDPQFLISFYEKMQSDKGSIPDRFSAQQFSDYHSELNMSSLELGDSALYFCASSSAGQGRAETQYFGPGTRLLVL.

V usage is TRBV18 and J usage is TRBJ2-1, with 8 bases identical to TRBD2. The CDR3 consists of 15 residues. Germline V gene sequence: CDR1 KGHSH, CDR2 LQKENI. J was trimmed by 3 bases and V by 2 bases; bases with no gene match: 3. CDR3 residues: CASSPATSGYNEQFF. The CDR3 DNA reads as TGTGCCAGCTCACCAGCCACTAGCGGCTACAATGAGCAGTTCTTC.

This rearrangement joins TRBV4-1 to TRBJ2-2, with a tentative D call TRBD1 (6 bases). This CDR3 region has 13 residues. V dropped 4 bases and J dropped 4 bases, with 7 bases sitting between them. Germline assignment: CDR1 MGHRA and CDR2 YSYEKL. CDR3 coding DNA: TGCGCCAGCAGCCTGGGGGCCACCGGGGAGCTGTTTTTT. It specifies CASSLGATGELFF.

The chain combines TRBV14 with TRBJ2-7; 11 positions agree with TRBD2. Germline values: CDR1 SGHDN, CDR2 FVKESK. Unmatched junction bases numbered 5, after V lost 4 bases and J lost 3 bases. The length of the CDR3 is 15 residues. CDR3 region: CASSPRLAGHYEQYF. In DNA, the CDR3 is TGTGCCAGCAGCCCGCGACTAGCGGGACACTACGAGCAGTACTTC. Supplemented by reference TRBV14 and TRBJ2-7, the full variable domain reads EAGVTQFPSHSVIEKGQTVTLRCDPISGHDNLYWYRRVMGKEIKFLLHFVKESKQDESGMPNNRFLAERTGGTYSTLKVQPAELEDSGVYFCASSPRLAGHYEQYFGPGTRLTVT.

This rearrangement joins TRBV7-8 to TRBJ2-7; TRBD2 matches 8 bases. The trim removed 4 bases at V and 3 bases at J, leaving 5 bases unmatched. Germline V gene sequence: CDR1 SGHVS, CDR2 FQNEAQ. The CDR3 runs to 14 residues. The CDR3 bases are TGTGCCAGCAGCTCGGGACTAGTAATCTACGAGCAGTACTTC. As protein: CASSSGLVIYEQYF.

This clone showed up just once. This sequence joins TRBV5-1 and TRBJ2-5, with 9 bases matching TRBD2. V shed 4 bases, J shed 2 bases, and the junction held 3 bases outside the gene matches. The CDR3 is made up of 14 amino acids. Germline CDR1 reads SGHRS; CDR2 reads YFSETQ. DNA of the CDR3: TGCGCCAGCAGCGTGACTAGCGGACAAGAGACCCAGTACTTC. This codes for CASSVTSGQETQYF.

The sample holds a few counts of this clone. The chain combines TRBV5-1 with TRBJ2-1; TRBD2 matches 12 bases. V dropped 4 bases and J dropped 0; count of bases not matched to a gene: 2. Germline V CDR1 and CDR2: SGHRS, YFSETQ. The CDR3 is made up of 16 amino acids. The CDR3 DNA is TGCGCCAGCAGCCTGGGACTAGCGGGCTCCTACAATGAGCAGTTCTTC. Its protein product is CASSLGLAGSYNEQFF.

The chain uses TRBV5-1 and TRBJ2-1, with TRBD2 matching over 14 bases. V lost 3 bases and J lost 9; bases outside the gene matches: 8. Germline V CDR1 and CDR2: SGHRS, YFSETQ. The CDR3 covers 16 residues. DNA of the CDR3: TGCGCCAGCAGCTGGCCCGGGACTAGCGGGAGTCCTGAGCAGTTCTTC. Its protein is CASSWPGTSGSPEQFF.

This sequence joins TRBV7-8 and TRBJ2-1; D is perhaps TRBD2 (6 bases). This CDR3 contains 12 residues. The V gene lost 8 bases and the J gene lost 9 bases, with 14 bases spanning the gap. Germline CDR1 and CDR2: SGHVS and FQNEAQ. The CDR3 sequence: CASLPPGGEQFF. DNA of the CDR3: TGTGCCAGCTTGCCCCCCGGGGGTGAGCAGTTCTTC.

The chain carries TRBV19 and TRBJ1-1, with D perhaps matching TRBD1 (5 bases). V was trimmed by 6 bases and J by 6 bases, leaving 17 bases between them. Germline V gene data show CDR1 as LNHDA and CDR2 as SQIVND (reference sequence). This CDR3 region has 14 residues. CDR3 sequence (DNA): TGTGCCAGTAGGACTGACAGCGTCAGATCTGAAGCTTTCTTT. The encoded protein is CASRTDSVRSEAFF.

The chain combines TRBV6-5 with TRBJ2-2, with D uncertain. V gave up 3 bases and J gave up 2 bases, with 13 bases separating them. This CDR3 contains 16 residues. The germline V gene encodes CDR1 MNHEY and CDR2 SVGAGI. DNA for the CDR3: TGTGCCAGCAGTTATCGCAGGCTGATCAACACCGGGGAGCTGTTTTTT. Translating it yields CASSYRRLINTGELFF.

The chain employs TRBV19 and TRBJ1-5; D might be TRBD1 (6 bases). The CDR3 length is 15 residues. Germline CDR1 and CDR2: LNHDA and SQIVND (reference sequence). V lost 6 bases to trimming and J lost 0 bases, with 12 bases between them. The CDR3: CASRGGAYSNQPQHF. In nucleotides, the CDR3 is TGTGCCAGTAGAGGGGGGGCTTATAGCAATCAGCCCCAGCATTTT.

The chain is built from TRBV28 and TRBJ2-2, with D maybe TRBD2 (6 bases). Germline assignment: CDR1 MDHEN and CDR2 SYDVKM. The CDR3 is 18 residues long. V was shortened by 5 bases and J by 1 base, with 20 bases between the two germline ends. CDR3 nucleotide sequence: TGTGCCAGCAGTCTACAAATCGGGGGACTTTTGAACACCGGGGAGCTGTTTTTT. This sequence encodes CASSLQIGGLLNTGELFF.

The rearrangement joins TRBV29-1 to TRBJ2-2; D remains ambiguous. V was trimmed by 7 bases and J by 0 bases, leaving 12 bases between them. Germline V lookup: CDR1 SQVTM, CDR2 ANQGSEA. The CDR3 runs 14 residues. CDR3 DNA sequence: TGCAGCGCCGGGTCAGCGTCGAACACCGGGGAGCTGTTTTTT. It is translated as CSAGSASNTGELFF.

The V call is TRBV13, the J call TRBJ1-4; D may be TRBD1 (5 bases). Germline V CDR1 and CDR2: PRHDT, FYEKMQ (reference sequence). This CDR3 comprises 14 residues. V lost 3 bases, J lost 7 bases, and 12 bases lay in between. The CDR3, as DNA: TGTGCCAGCAGCTTGGGCCAGGGAGGTGAAAAACTGTTTTTT. Amino acids: CASSLGQGGEKLFF.

The chain combines TRBV14 with TRBJ2-3; 10 positions agree with TRBD2. V trimming: 3 bases; J trimming: 6 bases; junction bases outside the gene matches: 12. CDR3 length equals 17 residues. Germline V gives CDR1 SGHDN, CDR2 FVKESK. The CDR3 is CASSHGSPGLAWDTQYF. The DNA for the CDR3 is TGTGCCAGCAGCCATGGCTCCCCGGGACTAGCGTGGGATACGCAGTATTTT.